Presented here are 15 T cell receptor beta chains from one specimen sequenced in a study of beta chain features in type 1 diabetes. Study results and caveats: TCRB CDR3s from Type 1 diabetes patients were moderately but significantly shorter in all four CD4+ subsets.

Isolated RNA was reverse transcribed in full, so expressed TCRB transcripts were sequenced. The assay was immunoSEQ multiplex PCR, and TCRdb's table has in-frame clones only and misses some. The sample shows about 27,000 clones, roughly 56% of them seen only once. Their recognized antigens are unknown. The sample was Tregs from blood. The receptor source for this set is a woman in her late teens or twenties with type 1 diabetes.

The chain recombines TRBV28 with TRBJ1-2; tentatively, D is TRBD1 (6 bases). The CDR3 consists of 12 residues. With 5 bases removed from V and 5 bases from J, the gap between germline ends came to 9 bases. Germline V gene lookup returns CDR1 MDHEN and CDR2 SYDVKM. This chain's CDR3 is CASSQGFYGYTF. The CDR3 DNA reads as TGTGCCAGCAGTCAGGGGTTTTATGGCTACACCTTC.

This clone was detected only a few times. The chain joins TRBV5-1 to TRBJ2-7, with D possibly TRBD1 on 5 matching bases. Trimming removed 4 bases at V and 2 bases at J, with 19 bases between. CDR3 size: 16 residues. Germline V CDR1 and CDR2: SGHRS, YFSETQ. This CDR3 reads CASSLPAGNPPYEQYF. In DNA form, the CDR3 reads TGCGCCAGCAGCCTCCCCGCAGGGAACCCCCCCTACGAGCAGTACTTC. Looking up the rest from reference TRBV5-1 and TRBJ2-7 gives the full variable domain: KAGVTQTPRYLIKTRGQQVTLSCSPISGHRSVSWYQQTPGQGLQFLFEYFSETQRNKGNFPGRFSGRQFSNSRSEMNVSTLELGDSALYLCASSLPAGNPPYEQYFGPGTRLTVT.

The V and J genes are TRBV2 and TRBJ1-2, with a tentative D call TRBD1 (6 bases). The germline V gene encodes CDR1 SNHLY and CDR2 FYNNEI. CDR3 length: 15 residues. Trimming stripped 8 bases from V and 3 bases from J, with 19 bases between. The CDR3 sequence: CASSNRRGPYYGYTF. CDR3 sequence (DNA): TGTGCCAGCTCCAACAGGCGGGGGCCTTACTATGGCTACACCTTC. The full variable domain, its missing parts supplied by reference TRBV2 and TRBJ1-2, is EPEVTQTPSHQVTQMGQEVILRCVPISNHLYFYWYRQILGQKVEFLVSFYNNEISEKSEIFDDQFSVERPDGSNFTLKIRSTKLEDSAMYFCASSNRRGPYYGYTFGSGTRLTVV.

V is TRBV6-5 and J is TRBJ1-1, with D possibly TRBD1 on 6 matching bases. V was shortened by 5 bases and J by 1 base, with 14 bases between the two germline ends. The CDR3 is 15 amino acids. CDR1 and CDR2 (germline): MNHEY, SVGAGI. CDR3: CASSASWGQNTEAFF. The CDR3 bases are TGTGCCAGCAGTGCCTCGTGGGGACAGAACACTGAAGCTTTCTTT.

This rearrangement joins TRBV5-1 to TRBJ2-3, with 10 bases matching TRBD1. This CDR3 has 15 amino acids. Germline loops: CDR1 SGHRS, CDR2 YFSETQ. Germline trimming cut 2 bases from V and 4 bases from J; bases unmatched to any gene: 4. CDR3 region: CASSLGQGDADTQYF. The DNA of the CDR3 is TGCGCCAGCAGCTTAGGACAGGGGGATGCAGATACGCAGTATTTT.

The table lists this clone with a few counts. CDR3 sequence: CATARGSGAGETQYF. In DNA form, the CDR3 reads TGTGCCACCGCAAGGGGGTCGGGAGCGGGGGAGACCCAGTACTTC. The V call is TRBV7-3, the J call TRBJ2-5, with a weak D call TRBD2 (7 bases). Trimming removed 10 bases at V and 5 bases at J, with 23 bases between. CDR1 is SGHTA, CDR2 FQGTGA, per germline. The CDR3 extends over 15 amino acids. The full variable domain, rest sourced from reference TRBV7-3 and TRBJ2-5, is GAGVSQTPSNKVTEKGKYVELRCDPISGHTALYWYRQSLGQGPEFLIYFQGTGAADDSGLPNDRFFAVRPEGSVSTLKIQRTERGDSAVYLCATARGSGAGETQYFGPGTRLLVL.

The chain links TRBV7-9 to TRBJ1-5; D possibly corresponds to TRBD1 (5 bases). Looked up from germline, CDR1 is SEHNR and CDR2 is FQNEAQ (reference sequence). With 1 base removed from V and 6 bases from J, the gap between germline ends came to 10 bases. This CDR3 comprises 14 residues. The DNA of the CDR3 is TGTGCCAGCAGCTTAGAGGGGTGGGGTCAGCCCCAGCATTTT. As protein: CASSLEGWGQPQHF.

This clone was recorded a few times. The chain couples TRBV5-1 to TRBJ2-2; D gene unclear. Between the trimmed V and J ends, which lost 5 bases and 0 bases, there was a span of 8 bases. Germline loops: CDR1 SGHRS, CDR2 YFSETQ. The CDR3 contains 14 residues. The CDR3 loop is CASSWATNTGELFF. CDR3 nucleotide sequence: TGCGCCAGCAGTTGGGCGACGAACACCGGGGAGCTGTTTTTT.

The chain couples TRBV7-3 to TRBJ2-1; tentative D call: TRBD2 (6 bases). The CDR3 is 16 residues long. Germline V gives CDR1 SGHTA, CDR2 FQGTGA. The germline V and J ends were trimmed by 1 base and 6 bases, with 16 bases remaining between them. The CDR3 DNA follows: TGTGCCAGCAGCTTAATCGCCAGCGGGCGCGGCAATGAGCAGTTCTTC. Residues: CASSLIASGRGNEQFF.

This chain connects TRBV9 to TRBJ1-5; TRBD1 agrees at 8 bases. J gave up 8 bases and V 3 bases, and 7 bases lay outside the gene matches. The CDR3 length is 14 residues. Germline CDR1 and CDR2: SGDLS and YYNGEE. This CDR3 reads CASSAGQAFEPQHF. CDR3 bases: TGTGCCAGCAGCGCGGGACAGGCCTTCGAGCCCCAGCATTTT. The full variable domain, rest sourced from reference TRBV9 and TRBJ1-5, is DSGVTQTPKHLITATGQRVTLRCSPRSGDLSVYWYQQSLDQGLQFLIQYYNGEERAKGNILERFSAQQFPDLHSELNLSSLELGDSALYFCASSAGQAFEPQHFGDGTRLSIL.

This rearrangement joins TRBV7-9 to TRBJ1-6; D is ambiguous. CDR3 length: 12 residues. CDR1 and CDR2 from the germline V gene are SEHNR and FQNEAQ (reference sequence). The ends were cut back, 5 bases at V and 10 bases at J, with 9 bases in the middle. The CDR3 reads CASSQDYSPLHF. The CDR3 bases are TGTGCCAGCAGCCAGGACTACTCACCCCTCCACTTT. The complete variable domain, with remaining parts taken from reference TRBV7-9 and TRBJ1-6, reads DTGVSQNPRHKITKRGQNVTFRCDPISEHNRLYWYRQTLGQGPEFLTYFQNEAQLEKSRLLSDRFSAERPKGSFSTLEIQRTEQGDSAMYLCASSQDYSPLHFGNGTRLTVT.

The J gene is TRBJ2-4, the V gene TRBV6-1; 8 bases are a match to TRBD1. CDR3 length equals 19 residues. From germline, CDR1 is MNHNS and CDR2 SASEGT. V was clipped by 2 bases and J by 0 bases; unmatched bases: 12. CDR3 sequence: CASSEFGTGNSLAKNIQYF. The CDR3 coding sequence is TGTGCCAGCAGTGAATTCGGGACAGGAAATTCCTTAGCCAAAAACATTCAGTACTTC.

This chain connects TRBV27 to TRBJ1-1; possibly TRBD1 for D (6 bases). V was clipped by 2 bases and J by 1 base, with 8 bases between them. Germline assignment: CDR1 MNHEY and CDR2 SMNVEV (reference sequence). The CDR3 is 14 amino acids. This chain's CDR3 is CASSLRGTNTEAFF. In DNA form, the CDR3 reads TGTGCCAGCAGTTTAAGGGGGACGAACACTGAAGCTTTCTTT.

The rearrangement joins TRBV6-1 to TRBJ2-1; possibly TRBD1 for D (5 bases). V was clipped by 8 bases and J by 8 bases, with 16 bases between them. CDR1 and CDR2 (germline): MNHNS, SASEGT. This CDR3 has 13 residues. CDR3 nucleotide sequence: TGTGCCAGCTCCGGCGGACCCAGGGATGAGCAGTTCTTC. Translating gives CASSGGPRDEQFF.

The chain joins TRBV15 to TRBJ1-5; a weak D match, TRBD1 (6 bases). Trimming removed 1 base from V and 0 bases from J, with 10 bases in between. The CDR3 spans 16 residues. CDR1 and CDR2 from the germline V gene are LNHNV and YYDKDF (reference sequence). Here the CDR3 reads CATSRGGGYSNQPQHF. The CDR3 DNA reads TGTGCCACCAGCAGAGGAGGGGGATATAGCAATCAGCCCCAGCATTTT.